This TCR beta chain comes out of a study of blood T cell repertoires in COVID-19. Generated by immunoSEQ multiplex PCR, the TCRdb table keeps only in-frame clones and is missing some. The sample records 110,000 to 150,000 clones, 84% being singletons. With V trimmed by 5 bases and J by 4 bases, 5 bases remained unmatched. Germline V CDR1 and CDR2: SGHAT, FQNNGV. The CDR3 extends over 14 amino acids. The clonotype comes from a human donor in a cohort sampled during active COVID-19. This chain links TRBV11-2 with TRBJ1-3; 7 nucleotides line up with TRBD1. The sample comprised peripheral blood. This chain's CDR3 is CASSPSTGGNTIYF. As DNA, the CDR3 is TGTGCCAGCAGCCCCTCGACAGGGGGAAACACCATATATTTT.